This T cell receptor beta chain was documented in a study of CD8 T cells in Susac syndrome. A quantity of about 0.5 to 1 ug RNA underwent reverse transcription using random hexamers. Amplification of TCR beta CDR3 across 54 Vbeta and 13 Jbeta was performed with immunoSEQ multiplex PCR. MiXCR was run by TCRdb on the immunoSEQ multiplex PCR reads, yielding one entry per CDR3 protein. This table holds 200,000 to 250,000 distinct CDR3 sequences, around nine tenths found once. Blood CD8+ and CD4+ T cells underwent high-throughput TCR beta sequencing. The receptor comes from a human donor with multiple sclerosis. Sequenced: CD8+ T cells from PBMCs.

CDR3 nucleotides: TGTGCCAGCAGTTACTCGGCGACGGCGGCTACGGGGTTGGAGCAGTACTTC. Its protein product is CASSYSATAATGLEQYF. The rearrangement links TRBV6-5 to TRBJ2-7, with D perhaps TRBD2 (5 bases). CDR1 is MNHEY, CDR2 SVGAGI, per germline. The CDR3 totals 17 residues. V lost 0 bases and J lost 7, with 22 bases in between.